The 7 T cell receptor beta chains given below trace back to one sample, sequenced in a study of blood T cell repertoires in COVID-19. Profiled with immunoSEQ multiplex PCR; TCRdb holds only in-frame clones, not every one. The top ten hold around 2% of the sample, which has roughly 430,000 clones, over 75% seen once. Sequenced input: PBMCs or T cells enriched from blood (not recorded which). These receptors came from a middle-aged woman with acute COVID-19.

The chain employs TRBV5-1 and TRBJ2-2, with D possibly TRBD2 on 6 matching bases. Germline values: CDR1 SGHRS, CDR2 YFSETQ. V gave up 4 bases and J gave up 0 bases, with 7 bases separating them. The CDR3 covers 14 residues. The CDR3 is CASSAGTNTGELFF. The CDR3 nucleotides are TGCGCCAGCAGCGCGGGGACGAACACCGGGGAGCTGTTTTTT.

This chain uses TRBV7-9 with TRBJ1-5; TRBD1 matches at 7 bases. The CDR3 covers 13 residues. V shed 5 bases, J shed 7 bases, and the junction held 5 bases outside the gene matches. CDR1 and CDR2 from the germline V gene are SEHNR and FQNEAQ (reference sequence). The CDR3 region has the DNA TGTGCCAGCAGCGACGGACAGGCCCAGCCCCAGCATTTT. Protein sequence: CASSDGQAQPQHF.

The chain has TRBV7-9 and TRBJ1-1; D may be TRBD1 (6 bases). CDR3 length: 15 residues. Trimming cost V 4 bases and J 1 base, with 13 bases left between them. Germline assignment: CDR1 SEHNR and CDR2 FQNEAQ (reference sequence). DNA of the CDR3: TGTGCCAGCAGCTCTTCACAGGGACGGAACACTGAAGCTTTCTTT. Translated, it gives CASSSSQGRNTEAFF.

The chain carries TRBV11-2 and TRBJ2-5; the D gene is possibly TRBD2 (5 bases). The CDR3 is 16 residues long. The germline gives CDR1 SGHAT, CDR2 FQNNGV. Trimming took off 0 bases at V and 5 bases at J, with 16 bases between the two ends. CDR3 nucleotide sequence: TGTGCCAGCAGCTTAGAATTTCGGGGAAGGGAGGAGACCCAGTACTTC. As protein: CASSLEFRGREETQYF.

This clone turned up a few times. The gene calls are TRBV5-1 and TRBJ2-3; 8 nucleotides agree with TRBD1. The V and J ends lost 4 bases and 2 bases, in that order; junction bases with no gene match: 6. The CDR3 covers 15 residues. Germline CDR1 reads SGHRS; CDR2 reads YFSETQ. The CDR3 DNA is TGCGCCAGCAGCCCTACAGGGGGGACCACAGATACGCAGTATTTT. It specifies CASSPTGGTTDTQYF.

V and J are TRBV19 and TRBJ1-2; 9 bases align to TRBD1. The V gene's germline CDR1 is LNHDA and CDR2 SQIVND (reference sequence). Germline trimming cut 6 bases from V and 6 bases from J; bases unmatched to any gene: 8. The CDR3 has 14 amino acids. CDR3 sequence: CASSRWTGEDGYTF. CDR3 sequence (DNA): TGTGCCAGTAGCAGGTGGACAGGGGAGGATGGCTACACCTTC.

Only one count was recorded for this clone. This chain links TRBV6-4 with TRBJ1-1, with 8 bases identical to TRBD1. Looked up from germline, CDR1 is MRHNA and CDR2 is SNTAGT. The CDR3 has 13 amino acids. Losses at the gene ends were 4 bases for V and 10 bases for J; bases not matched to a gene: 8. In nucleotides, the CDR3 is TGTGCCAGCAGTGTCGACAGGGGTGATATAGCTTTCTTT. Its protein is CASSVDRGDIAFF.